These 27 T cell receptor beta chains came from one sample sequenced in a study of control samples from healthy donors and cancer patients. Assay used: immunoSEQ multiplex PCR; TCRdb lists only in-frame clones, some missing. The repertoire holds about 190,000 clones, with about 90% as singletons. Material for sequencing was blood. The source of these receptors is a man under 40 in good health.

This rearrangement joins TRBV19 to TRBJ2-1; D not certain. With 5 bases removed from V and 7 bases from J, the gap between germline ends came to 15 bases. The CDR3 spans 14 residues. Germline values: CDR1 LNHDA, CDR2 SQIVND (reference sequence). The chain's CDR3 is CASSPVPGKNEQFF. The CDR3 nucleotides are TGTGCCAGTAGTCCCGTCCCCGGAAAGAATGAGCAGTTCTTC.

The chain carries TRBV28 and TRBJ1-4; no reliable D call. Per the germline V gene, CDR1 is MDHEN and CDR2 is SYDVKM. CDR3 size: 15 residues. Trimming shortened V by 2 bases and J by 5 bases, and 12 bases separated the two germline ends. The CDR3 DNA follows: TGTGCCAGCAGTTTAGGAGGGCAGATAAATGAAAAACTGTTTTTT. Its translation is CASSLGGQINEKLFF.

The chain's CDR3 is CASSQASGGAYNEQFF. As DNA, the CDR3 is TGTGCCAGCAGCCAGGCAAGCGGGGGGGCCTACAATGAGCAGTTCTTC. This chain links TRBV4-2 with TRBJ2-1; 10 bases agree with TRBD2. Unmatched junction bases numbered 4, after V lost 3 bases and J lost 2 bases. The CDR3 totals 16 residues. CDR1 is LGHNA, CDR2 YNFKEQ, per germline.

The rearrangement joins TRBV11-2 to TRBJ1-1; D remains ambiguous. CDR1 is SGHAT and CDR2 is FQNNGV in the germline V gene. The CDR3 contains 17 residues. V was shortened by 3 bases and J by 3 bases, with 20 bases between the two germline ends. CDR3 region: CASSFYVGRSRDTEAFF. CDR3 bases: TGTGCCAGCAGCTTCTACGTCGGGCGTTCAAGGGACACTGAAGCTTTCTTT.

V is TRBV7-3 and J is TRBJ2-1, with D hard to call. The length of the CDR3 is 15 residues. Germline V gene lookup returns CDR1 SGHTA and CDR2 FQGTGA. Trimming took off 0 bases at V and 0 bases at J, with 6 bases between the two ends. The CDR3 coding sequence is TGTGCCAGCAGCTTAACTTGGAGCTCCTACAATGAGCAGTTCTTC. Translating gives CASSLTWSSYNEQFF.

This chain uses TRBV6-5 with TRBJ1-1; D unresolved. The V and J ends lost 6 bases and 1 base respectively, with 12 bases between them. CDR1 and CDR2 from the germline V gene are MNHEY and SVGAGI. The CDR3 runs 14 residues. The CDR3 DNA is TGTGCCAGCAGACCCGGACGGCCGAACACTGAAGCTTTCTTT. Translating it yields CASRPGRPNTEAFF.

V is TRBV6-2 or TRBV6-3 and J is TRBJ1-1, with a weak D call TRBD1 (5 bases). V was cut by 1 base and J by 3 bases, with 9 bases left in between. CDR1 and CDR2 (germline): MNHEY, SVGEGT. This CDR3 comprises 14 residues. The CDR3 region is CASSYLPRDTEAFF. For the CDR3, the DNA is TGTGCCAGCAGTTACTTACCCAGGGACACTGAAGCTTTCTTT.

The chain couples TRBV2 to TRBJ2-3, with a possible D match to TRBD2 (5 bases). The CDR3 consists of 15 residues. The germline V gene has CDR1 SNHLY and CDR2 FYNNEI. V was shortened by 6 bases and J by 1 base, with 14 bases between the two germline ends. CDR3 in DNA: TGTGCCAGCAGCTTTCAAGCGGCCCGCACAGATACGCAGTATTTT. Translating it yields CASSFQAARTDTQYF.

This chain joins TRBV7-3 and TRBJ2-2, with 8 bases identical to TRBD2. The trim removed 4 bases at V and 2 bases at J, leaving 12 bases unmatched. CDR3 length equals 18 residues. The germline V gene has CDR1 SGHTA and CDR2 FQGTGA. This CDR3 is CASSWPGGAGANTGELFF. As DNA, the CDR3 is TGTGCCAGCAGCTGGCCCGGGGGAGCGGGGGCCAACACCGGGGAGCTGTTTTTT.

This chain joins TRBV6-5 and TRBJ2-3, with 10 bases aligning to TRBD2. This CDR3 has 15 amino acids. Germline trimming cut 5 bases from V and 4 bases from J; bases unmatched to any gene: 6. CDR1 MNHEY and CDR2 SVGAGI come from the germline V gene. In DNA, the CDR3 is TGTGCCAGCAGTATAACTAGCGGGGTGGCAGATACGCAGTATTTT. This gives the protein CASSITSGVADTQYF.

The J gene is TRBJ2-2, the V gene TRBV12-5; D unresolved. V gave up 0 bases and J gave up 1 base, with 12 bases separating them. CDR1 and CDR2 from the germline V gene are LGHNT and FRNRAP. There are 17 residues in the CDR3. CDR3 bases: TGTGCTAGTGGTTTGGTACGAATGGGGATGAACACCGGGGAGCTGTTTTTT. Protein: CASGLVRMGMNTGELFF.

The chain employs TRBV7-3 and TRBJ2-7, with D perhaps matching TRBD1 (5 bases). This CDR3 comprises 13 residues. V gave up 2 bases and J gave up 7 bases, with 12 bases separating them. Germline V lookup: CDR1 SGHTA, CDR2 FQGTGA. CDR3 sequence reads: CASSLLQGVEQYF. In nucleotides, the CDR3 is TGTGCCAGCAGCTTACTGCAGGGTGTGGAGCAGTACTTC.

The genes are TRBV10-3 and TRBJ2-2, with 7 bases that match TRBD2. Germline values: CDR1 ENHRY, CDR2 SYGVKD. With V trimmed by 3 bases and J by 5 bases, 9 bases remained unmatched. The CDR3 is made up of 16 amino acids. The CDR3 sequence: CAISDVGGGGTGELFF. The CDR3 DNA reads as TGTGCCATCAGTGATGTCGGCGGGGGAGGTACCGGGGAGCTGTTTTTT.

This rearrangement joins TRBV5-1 to TRBJ2-3, with a weak D call TRBD2 (5 bases). The V end lost 0 bases, the J end lost 12 bases, and 17 bases lay between the germline ends. Per germline, CDR1 SGHRS and CDR2 YFSETQ. CDR3 length: 14 amino acids. The CDR3, as DNA: TGCGCCAGCAGCTTGGAGGAGGCCCCTTGGAACCAGTATTTT. Its translation: CASSLEEAPWNQYF.

This chain links TRBV30 with TRBJ1-5; 10 bases are shared with TRBD1. V shed 0 bases and J 5 bases; nucleotides not matched to a gene: 4. The CDR3 spans 15 residues. CDR1 GTSNPN and CDR2 SVGIG come from the germline V gene (reference sequence). CDR3 sequence: CAWSVQDRGHQPQHF. The CDR3 DNA sequence: TGTGCCTGGAGTGTACAAGACAGGGGGCATCAGCCCCAGCATTTT.

V usage is TRBV21-1 and J usage is TRBJ1-2. TRBV21-1 is a recognized pseudogene. The CDR3 is 14 amino acids. The DNA of the CDR3 is TGTGCCAGCAGCAAAGCGGGTCGAGCCCATGGCTACACCTTC. Translation gives CASSKAGRAHGYTF.

This rearrangement joins TRBV24-1 to TRBJ2-7, with D perhaps given as TRBD1 or TRBD2 (5 bases each). V was pared by 3 bases and J by 4 bases, with 9 bases between. Germline V gives CDR1 KGHDR, CDR2 SFDVKD. The CDR3 covers 13 residues. CDR3 sequence (DNA): TGTGCCACCAGTGATGGGGGTGGGTACGAGCAGTACTTC. It yields the protein CATSDGGGYEQYF.

The chain is built from TRBV5-1 and TRBJ2-3, with D possibly matching TRBD1 (7 bases). V was clipped by 5 bases and J by 0 bases, with 10 bases between them. Per germline, CDR1 SGHRS and CDR2 YFSETQ. This CDR3 region has 14 residues. CDR3 nucleotide sequence: TGCGCCAGCAGGCGGGACAGTAGCACAGATACGCAGTATTTT. Residues: CASRRDSSTDTQYF.

This clone was found a few times. This chain uses TRBV7-3 with TRBJ1-1; unclear D gene. Germline-derived CDR1 and CDR2 are SGHTA and FQGTGA. V lost 2 bases to trimming and J lost 0 bases, with 4 bases between them. The CDR3 is 13 amino acids. CDR3: CASSLYVNTEAFF. DNA for the CDR3: TGTGCCAGCAGCTTATACGTGAACACTGAAGCTTTCTTT.

The chain couples TRBV5-1 to TRBJ2-1; no definite D call. Germline-derived CDR1 and CDR2 are SGHRS and YFSETQ. This CDR3 spans 11 amino acids. Trimming took 0 bases from V and 9 from J, leaving 4 bases between them. CDR3 coding DNA: TGCGCCAGCAGCTTGGATTCTGAGCAGTTCTTC. Residues: CASSLDSEQFF.

The gene calls are TRBV2 and TRBJ1-2; D remains unclear. The CDR3 covers 14 residues. The V gene lost 3 bases and the J gene lost 5 bases, with 13 bases spanning the gap. Germline V gene lookup returns CDR1 SNHLY and CDR2 FYNNEI. CDR3 in amino acids: CASSEDLRAYGYTF. CDR3 sequence (DNA): TGTGCCAGCAGTGAGGACTTAAGAGCATATGGCTACACCTTC.

V gene TRBV24-1 combines with J gene TRBJ1-2, with D unresolved. Trimming removed 3 bases from V and 4 bases from J, with 11 bases in between. From germline, CDR1 is KGHDR and CDR2 SFDVKD. This CDR3 spans 14 amino acids. CDR3 nucleotides: TGTGCCACCAGTGATGGCGGCAGATTCTATGGCTACACCTTC. The encoded protein is CATSDGGRFYGYTF.

This sequence joins TRBV7-9 and TRBJ2-1, with 13 bases identical to TRBD2. Germline values: CDR1 SEHNR, CDR2 FQNEAQ (reference sequence). The CDR3 has 18 residues. Unmatched junction bases numbered 11, after V lost 2 bases and J lost 7 bases. CDR3 sequence: CASSLIRGGLAGRNEQFF. The CDR3 nucleotides read TGTGCCAGCAGCTTAATACGCGGGGGACTAGCGGGGAGGAATGAGCAGTTCTTC. Full variable domain (missing parts from reference TRBV7-9 and TRBJ2-1): DTGVSQNPRHKITKRGQNVTFRCDPISEHNRLYWYRQTLGQGPEFLTYFQNEAQLEKSRLLSDRFSAERPKGSFSTLEIQRTEQGDSAMYLCASSLIRGGLAGRNEQFFGPGTRLTVL.

This clone was seen once. V gene TRBV2 combines with J gene TRBJ2-1, with 11 bases identical to TRBD2. This CDR3 region has 15 residues. Germline V gives CDR1 SNHLY, CDR2 FYNNEI. V dropped 5 bases and J dropped 8; count of bases not matched to a gene: 8. The CDR3 protein is CASSLAGGRFDEQFF. CDR3 bases: TGTGCCAGCAGTTTAGCGGGGGGGAGATTCGATGAGCAGTTCTTC.

This clone was observed a handful of times. The sample carries other DNA sequences with the same CDR3. This rearrangement joins TRBV7-2 to TRBJ1-5; D ambiguous. Trimming left V 5 bases short and J 3 bases short, with 8 bases between. Germline lookup yields CDR1 SGHTA and CDR2 FQGNSA. CDR3 length: 13 residues. CDR3 DNA sequence: TGTGCCAGCAGCCTTGGACCCAATCAGCCCCAGCATTTT. This encodes CASSLGPNQPQHF.

This clone was recorded once. CDR3 region: CATSAGQAGSNQPQHF. The CDR3, as DNA: TGTGCCACCAGTGCCGGACAGGCAGGCAGCAATCAGCCCCAGCATTTT. V is TRBV24-1 and J is TRBJ1-5, with TRBD1 matching over 7 bases. Trimming cost V 5 bases and J 1 base; bases outside gene matches: 7. Germline-derived CDR1 and CDR2 are KGHDR and SFDVKD. The CDR3 length is 16 residues.

The chain recombines TRBV3-1 (or the pseudogene TRBV3-2) with TRBJ1-5; TRBD1 agrees at 10 bases. The junction had 9 bases not matched to a gene; V was cut back by 4 bases and J by 9 bases. The CDR3 covers 15 residues. CDR1 and CDR2 from the germline V gene are LGHDT and YNNKEL (reference sequence). The CDR3 loop is CASSLGWTGGGPQHF. CDR3 bases: TGTGCCAGCAGCCTGGGATGGACAGGGGGAGGGCCCCAGCATTTT.